Here is one TCR beta chain with its context. Its antigen is currently unknown. The record originates from a study of T cell responses to AZD1222 COVID-19 vaccine. Notes on the study in general: Dominant CD4 TCR responses targeted spike regions 160-218 and 743-854. Possibly, clonal diversity was underestimated; donors were largely white British and included more females.

Assay: immunoSEQ multiplex PCR; the TCRdb copy retains only in-frame clones and omits some. The profile covers tens of thousands of clones, with 86% appearing a single time and roughly 8.7% taken by the ten largest. Between the trimmed V and J ends, which lost 4 bases and 0 bases, there was a span of 10 bases. The V gene's germline CDR1 is GTSNPN and CDR2 SVGIG (reference sequence). CDR3 size: 14 residues. The clonotype was recovered from an adult in good health. This rearrangement joins TRBV30 to TRBJ1-3; D might be TRBD1 (6 bases). Sample: peripheral blood, taken on day 0 of AZD1222 vaccination. This CDR3 reads CAWTRTASGNTIYF. CDR3 nucleotide sequence: TGTGCCTGGACTCGGACAGCCTCTGGAAACACCATATATTTT.